Sequencing of this T cell receptor (beta chain) was carried out in a study of metastatic and nonmetastatic thyroid tumors. Study-level information: It was across blood and tumor or nodule tissue from malignant and benign thyroid patients that repertoires were compared.

TCRdb re-called clones via MiXCR from the PCR reads. The data show 20,000 to 25,000 clones, with less than 15% seen just once and about 6% held by the top ten. Trimming took off 0 bases at V and 6 bases at J, with 11 bases between the two ends. The CDR3 is 14 amino acids. CDR1 KGHSH and CDR2 LQKENI come from the germline V gene. Before thyroid surgery, none of the patients had received any treatment. The TCR sequence derives from a male donor with papillary thyroid cancer or a benign thyroid nodule (not recorded which). Some clones in this sample may be carry-over from other donors' samples. The sequencing sample was made of blood. The chain recombines TRBV18 with TRBJ2-5; D is ambiguous. The DNA for the CDR3 is TGTGCCAGCTCACCACCAGGCACAGCCAAGACCCAGTACTTC. Encoded protein: CASSPPGTAKTQYF.